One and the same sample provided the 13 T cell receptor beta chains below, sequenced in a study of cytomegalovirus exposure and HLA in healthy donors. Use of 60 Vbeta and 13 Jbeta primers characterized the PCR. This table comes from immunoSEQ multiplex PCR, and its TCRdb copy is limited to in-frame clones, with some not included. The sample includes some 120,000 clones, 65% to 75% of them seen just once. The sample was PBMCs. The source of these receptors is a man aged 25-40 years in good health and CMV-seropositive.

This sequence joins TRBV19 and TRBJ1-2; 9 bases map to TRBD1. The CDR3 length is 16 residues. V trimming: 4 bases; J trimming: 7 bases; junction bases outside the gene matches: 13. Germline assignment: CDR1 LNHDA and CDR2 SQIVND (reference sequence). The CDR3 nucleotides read TGTGCCAGTAGTACGAATTACGGGACAGGGTTGGCTGGCTACACCTTC. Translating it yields CASSTNYGTGLAGYTF.

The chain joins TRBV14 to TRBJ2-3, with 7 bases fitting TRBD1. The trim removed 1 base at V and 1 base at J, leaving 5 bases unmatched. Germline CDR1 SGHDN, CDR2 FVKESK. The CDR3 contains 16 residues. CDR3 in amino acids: CASSQGETGRTDTQYF. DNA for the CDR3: TGTGCCAGCAGCCAAGGGGAGACAGGGCGCACAGATACGCAGTATTTT.

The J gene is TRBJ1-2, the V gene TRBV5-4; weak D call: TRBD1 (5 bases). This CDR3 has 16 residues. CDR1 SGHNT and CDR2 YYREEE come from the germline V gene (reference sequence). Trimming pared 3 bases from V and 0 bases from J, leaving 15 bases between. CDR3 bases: TGTGCCAGCAGCTCGGGTGGGGCAGAAGCTAACTATGGCTACACCTTC. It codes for CASSSGGAEANYGYTF.

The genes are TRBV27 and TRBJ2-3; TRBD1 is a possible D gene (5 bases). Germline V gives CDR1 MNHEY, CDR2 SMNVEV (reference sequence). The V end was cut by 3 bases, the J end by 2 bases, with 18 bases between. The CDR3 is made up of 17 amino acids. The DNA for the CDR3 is TGTGCCAGCAGTTTTAGGACACCCATCGCCCCCACAGATACGCAGTATTTT. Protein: CASSFRTPIAPTDTQYF.

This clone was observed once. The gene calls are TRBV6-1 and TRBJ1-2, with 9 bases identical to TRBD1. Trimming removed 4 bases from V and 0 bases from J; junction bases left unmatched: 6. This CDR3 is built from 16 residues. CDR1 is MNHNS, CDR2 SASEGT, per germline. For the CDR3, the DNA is TGTGCCAGCAGTGGCCCCTGGACAGGGGCTAACTATGGCTACACCTTC. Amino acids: CASSGPWTGANYGYTF.

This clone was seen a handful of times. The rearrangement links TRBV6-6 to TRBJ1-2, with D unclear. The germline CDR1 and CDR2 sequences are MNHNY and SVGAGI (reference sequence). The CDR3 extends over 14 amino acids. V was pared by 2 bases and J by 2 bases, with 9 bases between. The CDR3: CASSYPTKNYGYTF. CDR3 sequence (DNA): TGTGCCAGCAGTTACCCCACAAAGAACTATGGCTACACCTTC.

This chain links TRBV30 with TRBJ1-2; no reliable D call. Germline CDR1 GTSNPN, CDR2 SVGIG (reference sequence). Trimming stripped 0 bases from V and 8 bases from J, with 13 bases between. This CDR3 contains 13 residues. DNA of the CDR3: TGTGCCTGGAGTGTCGGACCAACGGGGGGCTACACCTTC. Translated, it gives CAWSVGPTGGYTF.

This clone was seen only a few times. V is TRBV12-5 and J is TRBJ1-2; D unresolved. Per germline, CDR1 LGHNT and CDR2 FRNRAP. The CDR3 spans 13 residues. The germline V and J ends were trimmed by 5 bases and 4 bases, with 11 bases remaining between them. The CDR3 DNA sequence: TGTGCTAGTGGTCTCCACACCGCCTATGGCTACACCTTC. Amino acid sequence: CASGLHTAYGYTF.

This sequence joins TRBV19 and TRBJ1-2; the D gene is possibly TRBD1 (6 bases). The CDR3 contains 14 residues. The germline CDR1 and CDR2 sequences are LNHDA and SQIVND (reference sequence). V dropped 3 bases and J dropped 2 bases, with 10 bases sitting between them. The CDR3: CASSILQGNYGYTF. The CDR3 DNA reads TGTGCCAGTAGTATTCTACAGGGAAACTATGGCTACACCTTC.

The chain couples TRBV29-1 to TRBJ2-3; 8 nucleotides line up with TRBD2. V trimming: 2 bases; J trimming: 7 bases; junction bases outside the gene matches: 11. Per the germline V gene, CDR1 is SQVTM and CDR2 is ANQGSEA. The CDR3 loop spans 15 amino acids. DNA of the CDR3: TGCAGCGTTGAAACGCGGCGGGGGGACGATCATACGCAGTATTTT. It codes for CSVETRRGDDHTQYF.

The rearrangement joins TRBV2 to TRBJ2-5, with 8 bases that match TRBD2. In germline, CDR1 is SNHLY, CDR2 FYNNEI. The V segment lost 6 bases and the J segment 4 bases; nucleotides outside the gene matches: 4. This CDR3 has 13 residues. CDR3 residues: CASSIAGTETQYF. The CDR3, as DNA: TGTGCCAGCAGCATAGCGGGGACAGAGACCCAGTACTTC.

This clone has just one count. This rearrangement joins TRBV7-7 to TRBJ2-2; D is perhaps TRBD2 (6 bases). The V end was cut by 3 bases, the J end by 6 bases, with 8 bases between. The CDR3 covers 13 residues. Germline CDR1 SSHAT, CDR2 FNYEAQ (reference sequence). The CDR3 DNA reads TGTGCCAGCAGCTTCCGGGGGTCCGGGGAGCTGTTTTTT. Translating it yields CASSFRGSGELFF.

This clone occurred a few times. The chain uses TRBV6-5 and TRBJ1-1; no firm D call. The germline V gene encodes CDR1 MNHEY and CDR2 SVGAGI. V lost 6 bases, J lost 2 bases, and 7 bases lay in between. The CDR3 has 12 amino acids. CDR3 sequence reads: CASSRGNTEAFF. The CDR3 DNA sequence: TGTGCCAGCAGCCGGGGAAACACTGAAGCTTTCTTT.